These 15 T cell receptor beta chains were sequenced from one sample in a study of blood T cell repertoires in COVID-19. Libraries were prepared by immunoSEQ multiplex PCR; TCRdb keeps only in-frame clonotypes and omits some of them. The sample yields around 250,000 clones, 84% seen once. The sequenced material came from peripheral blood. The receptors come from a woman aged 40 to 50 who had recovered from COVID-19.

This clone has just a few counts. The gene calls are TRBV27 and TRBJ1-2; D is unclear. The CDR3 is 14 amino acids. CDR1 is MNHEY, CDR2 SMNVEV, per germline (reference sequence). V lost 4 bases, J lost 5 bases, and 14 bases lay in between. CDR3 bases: TGTGCCAGCAGTTCCTCGCCCAGGTTTTATGGCTACACCTTC. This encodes CASSSSPRFYGYTF.

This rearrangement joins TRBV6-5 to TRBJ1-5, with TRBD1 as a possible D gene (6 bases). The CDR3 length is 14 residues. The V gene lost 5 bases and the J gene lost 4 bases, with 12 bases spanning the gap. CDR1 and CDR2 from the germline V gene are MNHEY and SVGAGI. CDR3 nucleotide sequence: TGTGCCAGCAGTCGAGCGGGGGCAAATCAGCCCCAGCATTTT. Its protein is CASSRAGANQPQHF.

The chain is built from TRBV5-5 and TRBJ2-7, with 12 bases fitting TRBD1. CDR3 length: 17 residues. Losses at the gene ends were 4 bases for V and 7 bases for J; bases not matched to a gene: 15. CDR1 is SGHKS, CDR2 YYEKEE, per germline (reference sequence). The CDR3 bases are TGTGCCAGCAGCGCTGAATTCCGGGACAGGGGGCTGAGGGAGCAGTACTTC. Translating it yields CASSAEFRDRGLREQYF.

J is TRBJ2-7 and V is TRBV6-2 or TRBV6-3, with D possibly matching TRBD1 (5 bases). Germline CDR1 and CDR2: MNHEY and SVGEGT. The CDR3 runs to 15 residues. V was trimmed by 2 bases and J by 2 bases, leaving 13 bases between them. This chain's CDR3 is CASSYGQGRTYEQYF. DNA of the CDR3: TGTGCCAGCAGTTACGGGCAGGGCCGAACCTACGAGCAGTACTTC.

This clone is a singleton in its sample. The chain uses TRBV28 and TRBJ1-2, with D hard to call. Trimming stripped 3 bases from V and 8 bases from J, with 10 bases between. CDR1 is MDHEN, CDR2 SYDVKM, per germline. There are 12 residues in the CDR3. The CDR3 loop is CASSFQGRGYTF. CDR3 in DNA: TGTGCCAGCAGTTTTCAAGGGAGAGGCTACACCTTC.

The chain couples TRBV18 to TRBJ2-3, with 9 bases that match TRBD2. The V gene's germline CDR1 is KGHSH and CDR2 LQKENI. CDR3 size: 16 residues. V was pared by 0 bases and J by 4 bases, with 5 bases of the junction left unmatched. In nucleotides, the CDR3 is TGTGCCAGCTCACCACCGTCTAGCGGGGCCGCAGATACGCAGTATTTT. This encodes CASSPPSSGAADTQYF. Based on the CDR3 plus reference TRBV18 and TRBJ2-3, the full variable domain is NAGVMQNPRHLVRRRGQEARLRCSPMKGHSHVYWYRQLPEEGLKFMVYLQKENIIDESGMPKERFSAEFPKEGPSILRIQQVVRGDSAAYFCASSPPSSGAADTQYFGPGTRLTVL.

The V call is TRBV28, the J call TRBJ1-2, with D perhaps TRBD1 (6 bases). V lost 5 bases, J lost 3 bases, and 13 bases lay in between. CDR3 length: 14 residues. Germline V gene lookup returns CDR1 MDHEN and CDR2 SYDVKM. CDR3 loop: CASSPQDSYYGYTF. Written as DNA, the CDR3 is TGTGCCAGCAGTCCGCAGGACAGCTACTATGGCTACACCTTC.

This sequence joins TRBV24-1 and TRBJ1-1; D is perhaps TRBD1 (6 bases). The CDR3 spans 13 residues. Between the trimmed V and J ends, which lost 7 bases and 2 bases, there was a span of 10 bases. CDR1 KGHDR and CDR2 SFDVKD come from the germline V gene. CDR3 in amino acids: CATRDRANTEAFF. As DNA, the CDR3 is TGTGCCACCAGGGACAGAGCCAACACTGAAGCTTTCTTT.

The CDR3, as DNA: TGTGCCAGCAGTGAAGACAGGGGACAAAACATTCAGTACTTC. It yields the protein CASSEDRGQNIQYF. The chain couples TRBV25-1 to TRBJ2-4; 8 positions agree with TRBD1. Trimming took 2 bases from V and 5 from J; bases not matched to a gene: 2. Germline V lookup: CDR1 MGHDK, CDR2 SYGVNS. CDR3 length: 14 residues.

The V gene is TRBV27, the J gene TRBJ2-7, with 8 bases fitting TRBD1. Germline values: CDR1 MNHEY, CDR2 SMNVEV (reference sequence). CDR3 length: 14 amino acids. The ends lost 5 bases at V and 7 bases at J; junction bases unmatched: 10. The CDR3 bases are TGTGCCAGCAGTCAACGCCAGGGGGCGCGGGAGCAGTACTTC. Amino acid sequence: CASSQRQGAREQYF.

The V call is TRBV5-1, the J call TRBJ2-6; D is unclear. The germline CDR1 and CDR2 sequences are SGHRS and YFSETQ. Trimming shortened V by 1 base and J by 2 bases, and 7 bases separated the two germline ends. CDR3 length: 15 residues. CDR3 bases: TGCGCCAGCAGCTTGATAGAAACTGGGGCCAACGTCCTGACTTTC. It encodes CASSLIETGANVLTF.

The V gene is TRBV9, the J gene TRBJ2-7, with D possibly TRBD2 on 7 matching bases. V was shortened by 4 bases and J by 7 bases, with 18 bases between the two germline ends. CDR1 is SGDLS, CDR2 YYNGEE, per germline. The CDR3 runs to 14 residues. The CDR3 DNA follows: TGTGCCAGCAGCTTTGGGGGGGCAAAGCATGAGCAGTACTTC. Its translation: CASSFGGAKHEQYF. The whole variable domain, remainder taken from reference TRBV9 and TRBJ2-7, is DSGVTQTPKHLITATGQRVTLRCSPRSGDLSVYWYQQSLDQGLQFLIQYYNGEERAKGNILERFSAQQFPDLHSELNLSSLELGDSALYFCASSFGGAKHEQYFGPGTRLTVT.

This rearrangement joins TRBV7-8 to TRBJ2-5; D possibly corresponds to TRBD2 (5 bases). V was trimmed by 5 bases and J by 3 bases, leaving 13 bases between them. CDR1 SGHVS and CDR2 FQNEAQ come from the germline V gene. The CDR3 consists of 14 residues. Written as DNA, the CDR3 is TGTGCCAGCAGCCGCGGCGGGTTTGAAGAGACCCAGTACTTC. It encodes CASSRGGFEETQYF.

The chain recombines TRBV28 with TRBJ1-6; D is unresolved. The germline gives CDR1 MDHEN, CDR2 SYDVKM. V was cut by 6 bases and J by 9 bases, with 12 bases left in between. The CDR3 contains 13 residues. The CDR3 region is CASRPGVGSPLHF. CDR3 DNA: TGTGCCAGCAGGCCGGGTGTGGGTTCACCCCTCCACTTT.

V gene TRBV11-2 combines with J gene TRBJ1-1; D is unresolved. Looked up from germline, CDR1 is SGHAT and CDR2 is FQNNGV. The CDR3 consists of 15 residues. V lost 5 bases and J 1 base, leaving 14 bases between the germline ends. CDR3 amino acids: CASSRFQAKNTEAFF. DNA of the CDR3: TGTGCCAGCAGCCGCTTTCAGGCCAAGAACACTGAAGCTTTCTTT.